A selection of T cell receptor beta chains follows, all from one sample in a study of cytomegalovirus exposure and HLA in healthy donors. Clones were read by immunoSEQ multiplex PCR, and TCRdb kept only the in-frame ones, dropping some. The sample has approximately 50,000 clones, approximately 85% seen once. The material sequenced was PBMCs. The receptors derive from a young woman in good health and CMV-seronegative. CDR3s include the opening cysteine and the closing phenylalanine or tryptophan. D genes are given only for firm matches. Clone size is given for some rows only: seen once, a few or many times, or a class if the clone is expanded.

>TRBV15|TRBD1|few|TRBJ1-5
CATSRDLQGDRNQPQHF
TGTGCCACCAGCAGAGATCTACAGGGGGATCGCAATCAGCCCCAGCATTTT
>TRBV5-4|TRBD1|-|TRBJ2-7
CASSLGQGNEQYF
TGTGCCAGCAGCTTGGGACAGGGGAACGAGCAGTACTTC
>TRBV28|-|-|TRBJ1-1
CASRTRGYTEAFF
TGTGCCAGTAGGACCCGGGGTTACACTGAAGCTTTCTTT
>TRBV9|-|-|TRBJ1-1
CASSVVSGVSTEAFF
TGTGCCAGCAGCGTAGTATCGGGGGTCTCCACTGAAGCTTTCTTT
>TRBV5-1|-|-|TRBJ1-5
CATTKSDILWPQHF
TGCGCCACCACAAAAAGTGACATCCTGTGGCCCCAGCATTTT
>TRBV13|TRBD1|once|TRBJ2-6
CASSLTGGPANVLTF
TGTGCCAGCAGCTTAACAGGGGGCCCCGCAAACGTCCTGACTTTC
>TRBV27|-|-|TRBJ2-2
CASSLSSTGELFF
TGTGCCAGCAGTTTATCGAGCACCGGGGAGCTGTTTTTT
>TRBV10-3|TRBD1|few|TRBJ1-2
CATRREAQGVGGYTF
TGTGCCACCCGACGAGAGGCACAGGGGGTTGGTGGCTACACCTTC
>TRBV7-2|TRBD2|-|TRBJ2-7
CASSPTSGLSYEQYF
TGTGCCAGCAGCCCGACTAGCGGGTTGTCCTACGAGCAGTACTTC
>TRBV6-5|-|-|TRBJ1-2
CASSSGYGYTF
TGTGCCAGCAGCAGTGGCTATGGCTACACCTTC
>TRBV20-1|-|-|TRBJ2-5
CSARGGETQYF
TGCAGTGCTAGGGGCGGGGAGACCCAGTACTTC
>TRBV7-2|TRBD1|-|TRBJ2-7
CASSLDNRGPYEQYF
TGTGCCAGCAGCTTAGATAACAGGGGGCCTTACGAGCAGTACTTC
>TRBV15|-|-|TRBJ2-7
CATSRARGSGIYEQYF
TGTGCCACCAGCAGAGCTAGGGGTTCTGGAATATACGAGCAGTACTTC
>TRBV6-1|-|-|TRBJ2-3
CASSPARGTDTQYF
TGTGCCAGCTCCCCAGCGCGAGGGACAGATACGCAGTATTTT
>TRBV6-5|TRBD1|-|TRBJ2-1
CASRATGPTDFF
TGTGCCAGCAGGGCGACAGGGCCCACCGATTTCTTC
>TRBV5-1|TRBD1|few|TRBJ1-5
CASSPGQPNQPQHF
TGCGCCAGCAGTCCGGGACAGCCAAATCAGCCCCAGCATTTT
>TRBV7-3|-|-|TRBJ1-5
CASSPDRNQPQHF
TGTGCCAGCAGCCCAGACAGGAATCAGCCCCAGCATTTT
>TRBV28|TRBD1|-|TRBJ2-7
CASSGQDLGSYEQYF
TGTGCCAGCAGCGGACAGGACTTGGGCTCCTACGAGCAGTACTTC
>TRBV9|-|-|TRBJ2-7
CASSVEPGVGYEQYF
TGTGCCAGCAGCGTAGAGCCGGGAGTAGGTTACGAGCAGTACTTC
>TRBV9|TRBD2|few|TRBJ2-3
CASTQLAASTDTQYF
TGTGCCAGCACACAACTAGCGGCTAGCACAGATACGCAGTATTTT
>TRBV11-2|TRBD1|few|TRBJ2-7
CASSSRDRGYEQYF
TGTGCCAGCAGCTCCCGGGACAGGGGTTACGAGCAGTACTTC
>TRBV28|TRBD1|once|TRBJ2-7
CASSFRGTPSYEQYF
TGTGCCAGCAGTTTCAGGGGGACGCCCTCCTACGAGCAGTACTTC
>TRBV30|TRBD1|-|TRBJ1-2
CALHRDSSKSHF
TGTGCCTTGCACCGGGACAGCTCGAAATCCCACTTC
>TRBV28|TRBD1|-|TRBJ1-1
CASSLRQGMAFF
TGTGCCAGCAGTCTAAGACAGGGAATGGCTTTCTTT
>TRBV11-3|TRBD1|-|TRBJ1-1
CASSGQGETEAFF
TGCGCCAGCAGCGGACAGGGAGAGACTGAAGCTTTCTTT
>TRBV29-1|-|-|TRBJ2-7
CSVVSASSYEQYF
TGCAGCGTTGTAAGTGCCAGCTCCTACGAGCAGTACTTC
>TRBV13|-|-|TRBJ2-5
CASTPKGGQQETQYF
TGTGCCAGCACTCCAAAGGGGGGACAGCAAGAGACCCAGTACTTC
>TRBV5-4|TRBD2|-|TRBJ2-7
CASSLKVSGRIWEDF
TGTGCCAGCAGCTTGAAGGTTAGCGGGAGAATTTGGGAGGACTTC
>TRBV5-1|-|-|TRBJ1-3
CASATDYGNTIYF
TGCGCCAGCGCGACAGATTACGGAAACACCATATATTTT
>TRBV6-1|TRBD2|-|TRBJ2-1
CASRLAGANEQFF
TGTGCCAGCCGACTAGCGGGGGCCAATGAGCAGTTCTTC
>TRBV6-1|-|-|TRBJ2-5
CASSRGGTEKETQYF
TGTGCCAGCAGCCGCGGCGGGACAGAAAAAGAGACCCAGTACTTC
>TRBV28|TRBD1|once|TRBJ1-4
CASSPDRGPRKLFF
TGTGCCAGCAGTCCCGACAGGGGGCCGCGAAAACTGTTTTTT
>TRBV18|-|-|TRBJ2-2
CASSPDSGVLRLFF
TGTGCCAGCTCACCAGACTCGGGGGTCCTAAGGCTGTTTTTT
>TRBV29-1|TRBD2|-|TRBJ2-7
CSVEDQGGRAKRVYEQYF
TGCAGCGTTGAAGATCAAGGCGGGAGGGCCAAAAGAGTCTACGAGCAGTACTTC
>TRBV28|TRBD1|-|TRBJ2-7
CASSQYISGTGGSYEQYF
TGTGCCAGCAGTCAGTATATCTCCGGGACAGGGGGCTCCTACGAGCAGTACTTC
>TRBV5-5|-|-|TRBJ1-2
CASSLARRGSWGYTF
TGTGCCAGCAGCTTGGCCCGGCGGGGTTCATGGGGCTACACCTTC
>TRBV2|-|-|TRBJ1-1
CASSRGTRNTEAFF
TGTGCCAGCAGTCGCGGGACCCGGAACACTGAAGCTTTCTTT
>TRBV11-3|TRBD2|once|TRBJ2-1
CASSLQGTSDEQFF
TGTGCCAGCAGCTTGCAAGGGACTAGCGACGAGCAGTTCTTC
>TRBV7-2|-|-|TRBJ2-7
CASSLASSGDYEQYF
TGTGCCAGCAGCTTAGCGTCCAGCGGAGACTACGAGCAGTACTTC
>TRBV2|TRBD1|-|TRBJ2-7
CASSEAEQGPYEQYF
TGTGCCAGCAGTGAAGCTGAACAGGGGCCGTACGAGCAGTACTTC
>TRBV27|-|once|TRBJ1-3
CASSFSSGNTIYF
TGTGCCAGCAGTTTCAGCTCTGGAAACACCATATATTTT
>TRBV6-5|TRBD2|-|TRBJ2-7
CASSYSSGWSSYEQYF
TGTGCCAGCAGTTACTCTAGCGGGTGGAGCTCCTACGAGCAGTACTTC
>TRBV10-3|-|-|TRBJ2-3
CAIGQTASTDTQYF
TGTGCCATTGGACAGACTGCTAGCACAGATACGCAGTATTTT
>TRBV6-5|-|once|TRBJ2-7
CASSYSGRAGYEQYF
TGTGCCAGCAGTTACTCTGGGCGGGCGGGGTACGAGCAGTACTTC
>TRBV7-9|-|once|TRBJ1-5
CASSLDGNQPQHF
TGTGCCAGCAGCTTAGACGGGAATCAGCCCCAGCATTTT
>TRBV6-5|TRBD1|-|TRBJ2-3
CASSYVDRVGQYF
TGTGCCAGCAGTTACGTTGACAGGGTTGGGCAGTATTTT
>TRBV11-3|-|-|TRBJ1-1
CASSLDMRTEAFF
TGCGCCAGCAGCTTAGATATGCGGACTGAAGCTTTCTTT
>TRBV6-6|-|-|TRBJ1-2
CASSYATKEVYTF
TGTGCCAGCAGTTACGCGACTAAAGAGGTCTACACCTTC
>TRBV4-2|-|-|TRBJ1-1
CASSPEQGNTEAFF
TGTGCCAGCAGCCCGGAACAGGGAAACACTGAAGCTTTCTTT
>TRBV6-5|-|-|TRBJ2-5
CASSQQIRESETQYF
TGTGCCAGCAGTCAACAAATACGGGAGTCAGAGACCCAGTACTTC
>TRBV12-2|-|-|TRBJ1-4
CASRSLQPHHTGAASTNEKLFF
TGTGCAAGTCGCTCCCTTCAGCCCCACCACACAGGGGCCGCCTCAACTAATGAAAAACTGTTTTTT
>TRBV9|-|-|TRBJ1-2
CASSSAGWLDGYTF
TGTGCCAGCAGCTCAGCGGGGTGGCTGGATGGCTACACCTTC
>TRBV4-2|TRBD2|-|TRBJ2-1
CASSQLAGTSDHEQFF
TGTGCCAGCAGCCAACTCGCTGGGACTAGCGACCATGAGCAGTTCTTC
>TRBV9|TRBD2|-|TRBJ2-1
CASSATSGRANEQFF
TGTGCCAGCAGCGCGACTAGCGGGAGGGCAAATGAGCAGTTCTTC
>TRBV6-5|-|-|TRBJ1-2
CASSSLSGDVTAYTF
TGTGCCAGCAGTTCTCTTTCAGGGGACGTAACGGCCTACACCTTC
>TRBV2|-|-|TRBJ2-7
CASSPGAGTAGEQYF
TGTGCCAGCAGCCCCGGGGCGGGGACAGCGGGCGAGCAGTACTTC
>TRBV7-2|-|-|TRBJ1-3
CASSFGATGLAGNTIYF
TGTGCCAGCAGCTTTGGGGCAACAGGGCTTGCGGGAAACACCATATATTTT
>TRBV5-1|-|-|TRBJ1-2
CASSLLLLGYTF
TGCGCCAGCAGCTTGTTATTACTGGGCTACACCTTC
>TRBV6-5|TRBD1|-|TRBJ1-4
CASSPRTGLEKLFF
TGTGCCAGCAGTCCGCGGACAGGATTAGAAAAACTGTTTTTT
>TRBV7-9|TRBD1|-|TRBJ2-3
CASSPRTPPGQGWDTQYF
TGTGCCAGCAGCCCCCGTACCCCTCCGGGACAGGGTTGGGATACGCAGTATTTT